The rows below give T cell receptor beta chains drawn from one sample of a study of response to subunit inactivated influenza vaccine. Via MiXCR, TCRdb re-called the RT-PCR reads, giving one row per CDR3 protein. The sample contains hundreds of thousands of distinct CDR3 sequences, around a sixth of which appear only once. The material was PBMCs from blood, obtained 12 days after vaccination. These receptors were taken from a man aged 50-59 years who received an inactivated influenza vaccine. CDR3s include the opening cysteine and the closing phenylalanine or tryptophan. A D gene is named only where the DNA matches it firmly. Size values are once, few and many counts, or a class for expanded clones, and some rows have none.

D gene | J gene | clone size | V gene | CDR3 protein | CDR3 DNA
TRBD1 | TRBJ1-5 | few | TRBV6-2/TRBV6-3 | CASRPTGGPNQPQHF | TGTGCCAGCAGACCCACAGGGGGGCCCAATCAGCCCCAGCATTTT
TRBD1 | TRBJ2-3 | few | TRBV6-1 | CASKKGRDRGTDTQYF | TGTGCCAGCAAAAAGGGCCGGGACAGGGGCACAGATACGCAGTATTTT
- | TRBJ2-3 | few | TRBV6-1 | CATRIAPGTDTQYF | TGTGCCACGAGGATAGCCCCGGGCACAGATACGCAGTATTTT
- | TRBJ2-5 | few | TRBV2 | CASGSAGLHQETQYF | TGTGCCAGCGGTTCTGCGGGACTCCACCAAGAGACCCAGTACTTC
TRBD1 | TRBJ1-2 | - | TRBV29-1 | CSVTGTGPPSNYGYTF | TGCAGCGTTACCGGGACAGGCCCACCTTCTAACTATGGCTACACCTTC
TRBD1 | TRBJ2-1 | few | TRBV3-1 | CASSQYGTGVYNEQFF | TGTGCCAGCAGCCAATACGGGACAGGGGTTTACAATGAGCAGTTCTTC
- | TRBJ2-7 | few | TRBV7-2 | CASTISGISSYEQYF | TGTGCCAGCACCATCTCAGGGATAAGCTCCTACGAGCAGTACTTC
TRBD2 | TRBJ2-1 | - | TRBV13 | CASSLRTSGRAYNEQFF | TGTGCCAGCAGCCTCAGGACTAGCGGGAGAGCTTACAATGAGCAGTTCTTC
- | TRBJ2-3 | - | TRBV5-6 | CASSLALGPDTQYF | TGTGCCAGCAGCTTGGCCTTGGGCCCAGATACGCAGTATTTT
- | TRBJ2-5 | - | TRBV3-1 | CASSLSSLIQETQYF | TGTGCCAGCAGCCTGTCCAGCCTTATCCAAGAGACCCAGTACTTC
- | TRBJ2-7 | few | TRBV25-1 | CASSEEGLSTPEYF | TGTGCCAGCAGTGAAGAAGGGCTTTCCACGCCCGAGTACTTC
- | TRBJ2-6 | many | TRBV5-6 | CASSLGYNVLTF | TGTGCCAGCAGCTTGGGATACAACGTCCTGACTTTC
TRBD2 | TRBJ2-1 | - | TRBV14 | CASSVAGRWGEQFF | TGTGCCAGCAGCGTAGCGGGGCGATGGGGTGAGCAGTTCTTC
TRBD2 | TRBJ2-7 | - | TRBV10-3 | CAIKGASGSYEQYF | TGTGCCATCAAAGGGGCTAGCGGGAGCTACGAGCAGTACTTC
TRBD1 | TRBJ2-3 | - | TRBV6-4 | CASKLTGSTDTQYF | TGTGCCAGCAAACTGACAGGGAGCACAGATACGCAGTATTTT
- | TRBJ1-5 | few | TRBV7-8 | CASSKTSGLNQPQHF | TGTGCCAGCAGCAAGACATCAGGACTTAATCAGCCCCAGCATTTT
- | TRBJ2-7 | - | TRBV25-1 | CASSGSGPTYEQYF | TGTGCCAGCAGTGGCTCGGGGCCCACCTACGAGCAGTACTTC
TRBD1 | TRBJ1-5 | - | TRBV24-1 | CATSEAGQSNQPQHF | TGTGCCACCAGTGAAGCGGGACAGAGCAATCAGCCCCAGCATTTT
TRBD1 | TRBJ1-1 | - | TRBV12-3/TRBV12-4 | CASSTGGATEAFF | TGTGCCAGCAGTACAGGGGGTGCCACTGAAGCTTTCTTT
- | TRBJ2-2 | few | TRBV5-1 | CASSLDEGRGGELFF | TGCGCCAGCAGCTTGGACGAGGGCAGAGGCGGGGAGCTGTTTTTT
- | TRBJ2-5 | few | TRBV6-2/TRBV6-3 | CASSYTDIQETQYF | TGTGCCAGCAGTTACACCGACATACAAGAGACCCAGTACTTC
- | TRBJ2-7 | few | TRBV25-1 | CASSESAGYEQYF | TGTGCCAGCAGTGAATCTGCCGGCTACGAGCAGTACTTC
TRBD2 | TRBJ2-1 | - | TRBV29-1 | CSVGGAGSGRNEQFF | TGCAGCGTTGGGGGAGCTGGTAGCGGGAGGAATGAGCAGTTCTTC
- | TRBJ2-1 | - | TRBV6-2/TRBV6-3 | CASSLPHHSYNEQFF | TGTGCCAGCAGCCTGCCACACCACTCCTACAATGAGCAGTTCTTC
TRBD1 | TRBJ2-1 | - | TRBV5-6 | CASRGGQGGYNEQFF | TGTGCCAGCAGGGGGGGACAGGGAGGATACAATGAGCAGTTCTTC
- | TRBJ2-5 | once | TRBV20-1 | CSATGATLQETQYF | TGCAGTGCTACTGGAGCTACCTTACAAGAGACCCAGTACTTC
TRBD2 | TRBJ2-3 | - | TRBV20-1 | CSARGLAGVDTQYF | TGCAGTGCTAGAGGCCTAGCGGGAGTAGATACGCAGTATTTT
- | TRBJ1-4 | few | TRBV2 | CASSVLQGVNEKLFF | TGTGCCAGCAGTGTTTTGCAGGGAGTTAATGAAAAACTGTTTTTT